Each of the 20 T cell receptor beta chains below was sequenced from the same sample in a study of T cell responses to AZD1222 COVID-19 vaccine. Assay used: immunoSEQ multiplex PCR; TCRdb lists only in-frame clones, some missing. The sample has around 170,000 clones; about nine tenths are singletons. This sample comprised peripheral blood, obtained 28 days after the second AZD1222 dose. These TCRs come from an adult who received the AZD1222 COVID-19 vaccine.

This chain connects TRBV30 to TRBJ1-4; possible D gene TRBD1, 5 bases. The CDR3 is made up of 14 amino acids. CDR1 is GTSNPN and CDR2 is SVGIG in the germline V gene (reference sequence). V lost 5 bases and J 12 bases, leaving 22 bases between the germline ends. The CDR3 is CAWGTGTSTGQLFF. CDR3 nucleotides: TGTGCCTGGGGAACCGGGACTTCTACTGGGCAACTGTTTTTT.

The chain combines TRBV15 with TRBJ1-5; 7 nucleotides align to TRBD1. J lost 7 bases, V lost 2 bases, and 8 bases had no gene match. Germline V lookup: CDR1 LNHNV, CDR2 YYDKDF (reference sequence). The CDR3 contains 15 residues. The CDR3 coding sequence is TGTGCCACCAGCAGACTAGACAGGGAGGGGCAGCCCCAGCATTTT. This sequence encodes CATSRLDREGQPQHF.

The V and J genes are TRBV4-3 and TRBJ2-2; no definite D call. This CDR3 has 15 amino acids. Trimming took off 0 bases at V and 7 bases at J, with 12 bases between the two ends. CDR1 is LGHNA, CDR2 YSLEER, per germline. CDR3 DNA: TGCGCCAGCAGCCAAGATGGTCAGCTGGGCGGGGAGCTGTTTTTT. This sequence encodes CASSQDGQLGGELFF.

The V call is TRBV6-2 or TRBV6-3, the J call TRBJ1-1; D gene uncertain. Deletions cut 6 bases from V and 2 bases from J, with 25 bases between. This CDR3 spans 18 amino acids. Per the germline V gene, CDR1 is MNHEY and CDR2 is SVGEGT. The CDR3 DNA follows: TGTGCCAGCAGCAAAACCGTCGAACGGTCAGCTCTTAACACTGAAGCTTTCTTT. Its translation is CASSKTVERSALNTEAFF.

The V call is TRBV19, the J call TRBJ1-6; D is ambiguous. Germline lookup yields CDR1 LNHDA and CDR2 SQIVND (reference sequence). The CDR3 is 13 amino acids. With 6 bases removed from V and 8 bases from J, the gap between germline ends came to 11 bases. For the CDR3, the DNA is TGTGCCAGTAGGGAGACACGGGATTCACCCCTCCACTTT. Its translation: CASRETRDSPLHF.

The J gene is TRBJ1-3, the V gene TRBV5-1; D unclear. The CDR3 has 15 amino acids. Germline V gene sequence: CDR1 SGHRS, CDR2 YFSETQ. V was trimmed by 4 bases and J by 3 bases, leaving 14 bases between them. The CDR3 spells CASSPLSGLGNTIYF. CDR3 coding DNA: TGCGCCAGCAGCCCGTTGTCGGGTCTTGGAAACACCATATATTTT. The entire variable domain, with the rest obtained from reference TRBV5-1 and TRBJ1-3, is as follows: KAGVTQTPRYLIKTRGQQVTLSCSPISGHRSVSWYQQTPGQGLQFLFEYFSETQRNKGNFPGRFSGRQFSNSRSEMNVSTLELGDSALYLCASSPLSGLGNTIYFGEGSWLTVV.

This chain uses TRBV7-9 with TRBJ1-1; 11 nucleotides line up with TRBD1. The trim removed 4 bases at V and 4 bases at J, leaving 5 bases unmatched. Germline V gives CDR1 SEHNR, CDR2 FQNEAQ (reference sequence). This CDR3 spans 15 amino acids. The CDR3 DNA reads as TGTGCCAGCAGCTCCGGACAGGGGGCGCGCACTGAAGCTTTCTTT. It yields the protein CASSSGQGARTEAFF.

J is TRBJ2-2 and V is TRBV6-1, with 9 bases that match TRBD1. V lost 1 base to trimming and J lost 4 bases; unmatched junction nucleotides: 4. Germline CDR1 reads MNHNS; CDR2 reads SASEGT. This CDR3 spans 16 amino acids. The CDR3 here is CASSEGQGVSTGELFF. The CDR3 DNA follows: TGTGCCAGCAGTGAAGGACAGGGGGTTTCCACCGGGGAGCTGTTTTTT.

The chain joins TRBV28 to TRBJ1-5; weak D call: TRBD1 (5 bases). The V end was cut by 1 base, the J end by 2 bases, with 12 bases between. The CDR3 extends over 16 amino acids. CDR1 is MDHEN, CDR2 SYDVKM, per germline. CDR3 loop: CASSLLSGQGNQPQHF. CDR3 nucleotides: TGTGCCAGCAGTTTATTGTCAGGGCAGGGCAATCAGCCCCAGCATTTT.

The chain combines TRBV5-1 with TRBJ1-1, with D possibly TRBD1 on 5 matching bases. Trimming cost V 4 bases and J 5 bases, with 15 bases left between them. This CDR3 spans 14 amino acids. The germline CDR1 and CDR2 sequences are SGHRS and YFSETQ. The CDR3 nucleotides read TGCGCCAGCAGCCCACGGGTGGGGGAGACTGAAGCTTTCTTT. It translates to CASSPRVGETEAFF.

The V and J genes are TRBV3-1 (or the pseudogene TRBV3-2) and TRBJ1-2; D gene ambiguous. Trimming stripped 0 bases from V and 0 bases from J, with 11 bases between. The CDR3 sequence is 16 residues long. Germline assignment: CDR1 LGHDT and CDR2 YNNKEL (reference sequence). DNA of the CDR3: TGTGCCAGCAGCCAAGAAGGTCACCTAGCTAACTATGGCTACACCTTC. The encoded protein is CASSQEGHLANYGYTF.

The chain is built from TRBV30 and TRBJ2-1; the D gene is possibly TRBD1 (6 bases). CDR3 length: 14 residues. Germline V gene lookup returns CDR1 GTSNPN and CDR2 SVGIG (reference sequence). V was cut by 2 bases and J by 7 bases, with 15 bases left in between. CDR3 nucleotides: TGTGCCTGGAGTAGTATCAGGGGACGGAATGAGCAGTTCTTC. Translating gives CAWSSIRGRNEQFF.

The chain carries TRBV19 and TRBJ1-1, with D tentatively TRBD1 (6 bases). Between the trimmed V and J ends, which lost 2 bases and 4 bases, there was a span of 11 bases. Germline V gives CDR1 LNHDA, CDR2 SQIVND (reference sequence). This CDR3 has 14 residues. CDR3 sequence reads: CASSIRQDGTEAFF. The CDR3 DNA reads TGTGCCAGTAGTATAAGACAGGATGGCACTGAAGCTTTCTTT.

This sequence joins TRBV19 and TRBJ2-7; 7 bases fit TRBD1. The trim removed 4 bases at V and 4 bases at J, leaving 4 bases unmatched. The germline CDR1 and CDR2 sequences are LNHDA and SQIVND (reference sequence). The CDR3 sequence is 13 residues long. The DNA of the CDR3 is TGTGCCAGTAGTAACGACAGGGATTACGAGCAGTACTTC. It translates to CASSNDRDYEQYF.

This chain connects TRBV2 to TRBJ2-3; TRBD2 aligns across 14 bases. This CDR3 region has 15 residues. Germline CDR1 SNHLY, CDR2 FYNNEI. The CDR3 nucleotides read TGTGCAGGGACGGGACTAGCGGGGGGCACAGATACGCAGTATTTT. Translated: CAGTGLAGGTDTQYF.

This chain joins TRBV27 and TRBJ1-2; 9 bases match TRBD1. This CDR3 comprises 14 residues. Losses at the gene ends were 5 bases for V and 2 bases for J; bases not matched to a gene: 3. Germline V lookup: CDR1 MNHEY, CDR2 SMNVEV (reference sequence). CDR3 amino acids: CASSPGTGNYGYTF. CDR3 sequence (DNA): TGTGCCAGCAGTCCAGGGACAGGGAACTATGGCTACACCTTC.

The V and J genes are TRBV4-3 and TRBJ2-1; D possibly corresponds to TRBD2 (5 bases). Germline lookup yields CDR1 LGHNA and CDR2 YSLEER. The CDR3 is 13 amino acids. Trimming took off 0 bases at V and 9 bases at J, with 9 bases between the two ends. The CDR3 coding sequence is TGCGCCAGCAGCCAAGATAGGCGGGTTGAGCAGTTCTTC. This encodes CASSQDRRVEQFF.

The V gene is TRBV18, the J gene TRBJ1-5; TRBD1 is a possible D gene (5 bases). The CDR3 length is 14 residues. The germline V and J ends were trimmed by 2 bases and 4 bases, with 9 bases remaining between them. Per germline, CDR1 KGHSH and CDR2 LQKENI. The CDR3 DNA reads TGTGCCAGCTCACCAGACAGAGTAAATCAGCCCCAGCATTTT. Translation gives CASSPDRVNQPQHF.

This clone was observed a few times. The CDR3 DNA follows: TGTGCCAGCAGTGAATGGGGACAGGGGGCGAGTGAAGCTTTCTTT. Amino acids: CASSEWGQGASEAFF. The gene calls are TRBV6-1 and TRBJ1-1; TRBD1 aligns across 12 bases. The CDR3 contains 15 residues. CDR1 and CDR2 (germline): MNHNS, SASEGT. J gave up 7 bases and V 2 bases, and 5 bases lay outside the gene matches.

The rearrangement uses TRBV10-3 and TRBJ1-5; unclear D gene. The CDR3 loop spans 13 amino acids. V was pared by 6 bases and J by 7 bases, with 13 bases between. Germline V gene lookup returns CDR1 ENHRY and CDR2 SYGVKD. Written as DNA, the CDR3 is TGTGCCATCAGCCTCAATCCGGGGCAGCCCCAGCATTTT. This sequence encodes CAISLNPGQPQHF.